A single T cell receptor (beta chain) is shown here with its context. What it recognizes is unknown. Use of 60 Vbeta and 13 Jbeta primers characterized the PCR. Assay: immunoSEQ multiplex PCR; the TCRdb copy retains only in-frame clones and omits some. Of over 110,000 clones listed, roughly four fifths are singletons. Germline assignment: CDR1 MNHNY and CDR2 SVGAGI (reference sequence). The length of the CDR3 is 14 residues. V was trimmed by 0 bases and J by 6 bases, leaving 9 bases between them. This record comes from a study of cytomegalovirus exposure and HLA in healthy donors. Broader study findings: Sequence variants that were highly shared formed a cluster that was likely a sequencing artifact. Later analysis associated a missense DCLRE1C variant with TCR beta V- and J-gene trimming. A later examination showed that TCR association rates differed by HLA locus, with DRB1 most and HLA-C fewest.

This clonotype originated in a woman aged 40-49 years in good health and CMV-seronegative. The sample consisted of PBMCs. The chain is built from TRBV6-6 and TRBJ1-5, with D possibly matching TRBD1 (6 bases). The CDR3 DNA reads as TGTGCCAGCAGTTACTCAGGGGGGGGTCAGCCCCAGCATTTT. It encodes CASSYSGGGQPQHF.